The 5 T cell receptor beta chains below come from one sample, sequenced in a study of radiation and T cells in renal cell carcinoma. Produced via immunoSEQ multiplex PCR; TCRdb's table is partial and in-frame only. The sample has some 97,000 clones, approximately 82% seen once. Time point specified: blood 4 weeks post-SBRT, at nephrectomy. As for treatment: 15 Gy SBRT to primary tumor, nephrectomy 4 weeks later. The sequencing here drew on blood, taken from a patient whose treatment included radiotherapy and nephrectomy. All receptors come from a man in his sixties with renal cell carcinoma.

This chain connects TRBV27 to TRBJ2-1; D not resolved. V dropped 2 bases and J dropped 6 bases, with 11 bases sitting between them. The CDR3 spans 14 residues. Germline CDR1 reads MNHEY; CDR2 reads SMNVEV (reference sequence). CDR3 DNA sequence: TGTGCCAGCAGTTTAATCTCCAGCCTCAATGAGCAGTTCTTC. It translates to CASSLISSLNEQFF.

The chain is built from TRBV5-1 and TRBJ2-7; the D is unclear. This CDR3 is built from 15 residues. Trimming cost V 2 bases and J 4 bases, with 16 bases left between them. Germline CDR1 SGHRS, CDR2 YFSETQ. The DNA of the CDR3 is TGCGCCAGCAGCTTAGCCGGGCAGGCATCTTACGAGCAGTACTTC. Amino acid sequence: CASSLAGQASYEQYF.

V and J are TRBV11-2 and TRBJ1-4; D unresolved. Germline CDR1 is SGHAT and CDR2 is FQNNGV. The germline V and J ends were trimmed by 0 bases and 4 bases, with 9 bases remaining between them. The CDR3 runs to 15 residues. CDR3: CASSLDGSYNEKLFF. DNA for the CDR3: TGTGCCAGCAGCTTAGATGGCAGCTATAATGAAAAACTGTTTTTT.

V usage is TRBV5-4 and J usage is TRBJ2-1, with no clear D. The CDR3 sequence is 17 residues long. V lost 0 bases and J 0 bases, leaving 13 bases between the germline ends. From germline, CDR1 is SGHNT and CDR2 YYREEE (reference sequence). The CDR3 protein is CASSLATSARSYNEQFF. The CDR3 DNA follows: TGTGCCAGCAGCTTGGCTACCTCGGCCCGCTCCTACAATGAGCAGTTCTTC.

J is TRBJ2-1 and V is TRBV19; 8 bases are shared with TRBD2. Per the germline V gene, CDR1 is LNHDA and CDR2 is SQIVND (reference sequence). This CDR3 contains 15 residues. The ends lost 3 bases at V and 3 bases at J; junction bases unmatched: 4. The CDR3 loop is CASSISGSHYNEQFF. The CDR3 DNA reads as TGTGCCAGTAGTATCAGCGGGAGCCACTACAATGAGCAGTTCTTC.